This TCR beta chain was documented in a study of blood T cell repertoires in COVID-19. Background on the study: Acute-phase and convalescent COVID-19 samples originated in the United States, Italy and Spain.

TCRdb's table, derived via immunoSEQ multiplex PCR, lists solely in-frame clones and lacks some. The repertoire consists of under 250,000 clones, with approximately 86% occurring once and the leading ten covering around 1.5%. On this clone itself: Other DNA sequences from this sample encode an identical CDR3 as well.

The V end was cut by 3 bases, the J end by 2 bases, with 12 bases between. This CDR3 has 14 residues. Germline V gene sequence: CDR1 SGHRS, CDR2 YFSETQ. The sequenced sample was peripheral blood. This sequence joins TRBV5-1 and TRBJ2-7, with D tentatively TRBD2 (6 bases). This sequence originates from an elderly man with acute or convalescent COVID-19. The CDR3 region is CASSSGTGTYEQYF. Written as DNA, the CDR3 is TGCGCCAGCAGCTCCGGGACTGGAACCTACGAGCAGTACTTC.